Below are 14 T cell receptor beta chains sequenced from a single sample in a study of shared clonotypes between healthy human individuals. Here immunoSEQ multiplex PCR was the method, and the copy in TCRdb shows in-frame clones only, minus some. Of some 2,500,000 clones listed, about nine tenths are singletons. The sample consisted of naive CD4+ T cells from PBMCs. Subset of the sample: CD45RA+ positively selected. The receptors were sampled from a man between 18 and 29 years old in good health. Some clones in this sample may be carry-over from other donors' samples.

The chain employs TRBV7-9 and TRBJ2-1; TRBD2 matches at 14 bases. The V gene's germline CDR1 is SEHNR and CDR2 FQNEAQ (reference sequence). Trimming at V came to 5 bases and at J to 8 bases, leaving 5 bases not matched to a gene. CDR3 length: 15 residues. CDR3 sequence: CASSPGTSGSDEQFF. As DNA, the CDR3 is TGTGCCAGCAGCCCCGGGACTAGCGGGAGCGATGAGCAGTTCTTC.

The chain uses TRBV18 and TRBJ1-4; TRBD1 is a possible D gene (5 bases). V was clipped by 3 bases and J by 7 bases, with 15 bases between them. The CDR3 has 15 residues. Germline V CDR1 and CDR2: KGHSH, LQKENI. The DNA of the CDR3 is TGTGCCAGCTCACCTCCGTCGGGGGATGGTGAAAAACTGTTTTTT. Protein: CASSPPSGDGEKLFF.

The chain couples TRBV6-5 to TRBJ1-2, with D uncertain. The CDR3 is made up of 14 amino acids. Germline loops: CDR1 MNHEY, CDR2 SVGAGI. Trimming left V 6 bases short and J 1 base short, with 12 bases between. CDR3 sequence: CASSRGRFNYGYTF. The DNA of the CDR3 is TGTGCCAGCAGCCGAGGACGGTTTAACTATGGCTACACCTTC.

The chain employs TRBV2 and TRBJ2-1; no reliable D call. CDR3 length equals 16 residues. The germline V gene has CDR1 SNHLY and CDR2 FYNNEI. With 6 bases removed from V and 2 bases from J, the gap between germline ends came to 17 bases. The CDR3 region is CASSPPRTYAYNEQFF. The CDR3 nucleotides read TGTGCCAGCAGCCCACCCCGGACGTACGCCTACAATGAGCAGTTCTTC.

V and J are TRBV30 and TRBJ1-5; tentative D call: TRBD1 (5 bases). V was cut by 8 bases and J by 4 bases, with 24 bases left in between. CDR1 is GTSNPN and CDR2 is SVGIG in the germline V gene (reference sequence). This CDR3 has 16 amino acids. The CDR3: CASSILVGARNQPQHF. Here the CDR3 DNA reads TGTGCCAGTAGTATTCTCGTCGGGGCGCGGAATCAGCCCCAGCATTTT.

This chain uses TRBV10-3 with TRBJ1-5; D unresolved. Trimming took 6 bases from V and 9 from J, leaving 9 bases between them. CDR1 ENHRY and CDR2 SYGVKD come from the germline V gene. CDR3 length: 11 amino acids. CDR3 DNA: TGTGCCATCAGAGGGCCCTGGCCCCAGCATTTT. The encoded protein is CAIRGPWPQHF.

This chain connects TRBV10-3 to TRBJ2-1, with 9 bases aligning to TRBD2. CDR1 ENHRY and CDR2 SYGVKD come from the germline V gene. V was clipped by 2 bases and J by 1 base; unmatched bases: 6. This CDR3 is built from 17 residues. The CDR3 is CAISETGSGSSYNEQFF. CDR3 coding DNA: TGTGCCATCAGTGAGACGGGTAGCGGGAGTTCCTACAATGAGCAGTTCTTC.

The chain joins TRBV4-2 to TRBJ1-2, with 12 nucleotides matching TRBD1. The CDR3 has 15 amino acids. The junction had 9 bases not matched to a gene; V was cut back by 5 bases and J by 8 bases. In germline, CDR1 is LGHNA, CDR2 YNFKEQ. CDR3 in amino acids: CASSFTGQGARGYTF. DNA of the CDR3: TGTGCCAGCAGCTTCACGGGACAGGGGGCGCGGGGCTACACCTTC.

V is TRBV28 and J is TRBJ1-1, with a weak D call TRBD1 (6 bases). Germline V gives CDR1 MDHEN, CDR2 SYDVKM. With 5 bases removed from V and 0 bases from J, the gap between germline ends came to 16 bases. This CDR3 spans 16 amino acids. The CDR3 spells CASSPQGGGMNTEAFF. The CDR3 bases are TGTGCCAGCAGTCCCCAAGGGGGTGGCATGAACACTGAAGCTTTCTTT. Full variable domain (outside the CDR3, taken from reference TRBV28 and TRBJ1-1): DVKVTQSSRYLVKRTGEKVFLECVQDMDHENMFWYRQDPGLGLRLIYFSYDVKMKEKGDIPEGYSVSREKKERFSLILESASTNQTSMYLCASSPQGGGMNTEAFFGQGTRLTVV.

This clone is a singleton in its sample. J is TRBJ1-2 and V is TRBV21-1; the table's D call TRBD1 went unverified against the DNA. TRBV21-1 is a recognized pseudogene. CDR3 length: 17 residues. The CDR3, as DNA: TGTGCCAGCGGCTCACCAAGGACAGGGGGCTCGGGGTTCGGCTACACCTTC. Translation: CASGSPRTGGSGFGYTF.

The J gene is TRBJ2-3, the V gene TRBV11-2; TRBD2 might be the D (7 bases). Per germline, CDR1 SGHAT and CDR2 FQNNGV. V shed 1 base and J shed 5 bases, with 16 bases lying between them. The CDR3 runs to 16 residues. The DNA of the CDR3 is TGTGCCAGCAGCTTAGTGGCGGGGGCGGTGGTAGATACGCAGTATTTT. This sequence encodes CASSLVAGAVVDTQYF.

The genes are TRBV30 and TRBJ2-6; 8 nucleotides align to TRBD1. The CDR3 consists of 19 residues. Germline assignment: CDR1 GTSNPN and CDR2 SVGIG (reference sequence). V lost 1 base and J lost 1; bases outside the gene matches: 12. CDR3 in DNA: TGTGCCTGGAGTGAAGACAGGGGTGTCGTTTCTTCTGGGGCCAACGTCCTGACTTTC. It specifies CAWSEDRGVVSSGANVLTF.

The chain uses TRBV19 and TRBJ2-4, with D perhaps matching TRBD1 (5 bases). V was pared by 3 bases and J by 6 bases, with 9 bases between. The CDR3 loop spans 13 amino acids. The germline V gene encodes CDR1 LNHDA and CDR2 SQIVND (reference sequence). The chain's CDR3 is CASSIQGGNIQYF. CDR3 nucleotides: TGTGCCAGTAGTATTCAGGGTGGAAACATTCAGTACTTC.

The sample holds one count of this clone. The rearrangement uses TRBV2 and TRBJ2-2, with D uncertain. V was pared by 6 bases and J by 2 bases, with 10 bases between. From germline, CDR1 is SNHLY and CDR2 FYNNEI. This CDR3 has 14 residues. The CDR3 bases are TGTGCCAGCAGATTTACAGTAAACACCGGGGAGCTGTTTTTT. Protein: CASRFTVNTGELFF.